This T cell receptor (beta chain) was documented in a study of shared clonotypes between healthy human individuals. V lost 2 bases and J 5 bases, leaving 10 bases between the germline ends. The germline gives CDR1 SGHNT, CDR2 YYREEE (reference sequence). The CDR3 runs 13 residues. Generated by immunoSEQ multiplex PCR, the TCRdb table keeps only in-frame clones and is missing some. The sample contains about 2.3 million clones, 93% of which appear only once. The chain joins TRBV5-4 to TRBJ2-5; D uncertain. The sequencing input was naive CD4+ T cells from PBMCs. This sample's subset: CD45RA+ positively selected. The origin of this receptor is a man between 18 and 35 years old in good health. Some clones in this sample may be carry-over from other donors' samples. CDR3 in amino acids: CASSFKAQETQYF. CDR3 coding DNA: TGTGCCAGCAGCTTTAAGGCGCAGGAGACCCAGTACTTC.